This paragraph reports one T cell receptor beta chain. Per the germline V gene, CDR1 is SEHNR and CDR2 is FQNEAQ (reference sequence). The CDR3 spans 15 residues. V dropped 5 bases and J dropped 4; count of bases not matched to a gene: 6. The source of the sample is a study of blood T cell repertoires in COVID-19. This table comes from immunoSEQ multiplex PCR, and its TCRdb copy is limited to in-frame clones, with some not included. The data hold more than 300,000 clones, with 80% to 95% observed a single time. Participants' own reports of clinical history determined their cohort assignment. The sequenced sample was PBMCs or T cells enriched from blood (not recorded which). The source of this sequence is a woman aged 40 to 50 who had been exposed to COVID-19. This rearrangement joins TRBV7-9 to TRBJ2-1; 9 bases map to TRBD2. CDR3: CASSLREGRYNEQFF. The CDR3 nucleotides read TGTGCCAGCAGCCTGCGGGAGGGGAGGTACAATGAGCAGTTCTTC.